A single sample is the source of the 23 T cell receptor beta chains below, sequenced in a study of tumor and adjacent non-tumor tissue in lung cancer. No cell sorting was done before RNA was extracted from the tissue. More than 3 cm separated this lung sample from the edge of the tumor. Three rounds of nested PCR, following a modified ARM-PCR protocol, produced the TCRbeta library. TCRdb re-analysed the multiplex PCR reads in MiXCR, keeping a single row per CDR3 protein. This table has 80,000 to 130,000 distinct CDR3 sequences, more than 55% appearing once. Sequencing used distant non-tumor lung tissue. The receptors here all came from a young man with non-small cell lung cancer.

This clonotype was found many times. The rearrangement joins TRBV6-4 to TRBJ2-2; 13 bases match TRBD2. CDR3 length equals 16 residues. Germline CDR1 is MRHNA and CDR2 is SNTAGT. V was pared by 2 bases and J by 3 bases, with 0 bases of the junction left unmatched. In nucleotides, the CDR3 is TGTGCCAGCAGTGACGGACTAGCGGGAGACACCGGGGAGCTGTTTTTT. Protein sequence: CASSDGLAGDTGELFF.

This clonotype has ten or more counts. This chain links TRBV4-3 with TRBJ2-1; 12 positions match TRBD2. Trimming at V came to 0 bases and at J to 4 bases, leaving 1 base not matched to a gene. CDR3 length: 16 residues. Germline V CDR1 and CDR2: LGHNA, YSLEER. The CDR3 here is CASSQDTSGGYNEQFF. In DNA form, the CDR3 reads TGCGCCAGCAGCCAAGATACTAGCGGGGGGTACAATGAGCAGTTCTTC.

V is TRBV7-9 and J is TRBJ2-5; D ambiguous. The ends were cut back, 1 base at V and 3 bases at J, with 9 bases in the middle. Per the germline V gene, CDR1 is SEHNR and CDR2 is FQNEAQ (reference sequence). This CDR3 contains 14 residues. The CDR3 nucleotides are TGTGCCAGCAGCTTAGAGGCAGAGGAAGAGACCCAGTACTTC. This codes for CASSLEAEEETQYF.

The V gene is TRBV20-1, the J gene TRBJ2-1; D unclear. Germline V gives CDR1 DFQATT, CDR2 SNEGSKA (reference sequence). The ends were cut back, 0 bases at V and 4 bases at J, with 16 bases in the middle. This CDR3 comprises 16 residues. The CDR3, as DNA: TGCAGTGCTAGAGACGTTGTGGTAGTTATATACAATGAGCAGTTCTTC. Protein: CSARDVVVVIYNEQFF.

As concerns this clonotype: A read error may account for a junction end that differs from germline. The chain employs TRBV29-1 and TRBJ2-3; no reliable D call. This CDR3 contains 13 residues. CDR1 and CDR2 (germline): SQVTM, ANQGSEA. CDR3 loop: CSVDLGNTDTQYF. In nucleotides, the CDR3 is TGCAGCGTTGATTTAGGGAACACAGATACACAGTATTTT.

The V gene is TRBV6-5, the J gene TRBJ1-6, with D hard to call. The germline V gene has CDR1 MNHEY and CDR2 SVGAGI. The V and J ends lost 4 bases and 8 bases respectively, with 18 bases between them. The CDR3 totals 16 residues. The CDR3, as DNA: TGTGCCAGCAGTTTAAGAGTATCCGGTTATGATTCACCCCTCCACTTT. It yields the protein CASSLRVSGYDSPLHF.

This clonotype was observed at least ten times. The V gene is TRBV4-1, the J gene TRBJ2-3, with D perhaps being TRBD1 or TRBD2 (5 bases each). Germline CDR1 MGHRA, CDR2 YSYEKL. V was cut by 0 bases and J by 11 bases, with 9 bases left in between. The CDR3 length is 12 residues. The DNA for the CDR3 is TGCGCCAGCAGCCAAGATTTTGGGGGGCAGTATTTT. This translates into CASSQDFGGQYF.

The chain employs TRBV4-3 and TRBJ2-3, with a weak D call TRBD1 (6 bases). The germline V gene encodes CDR1 LGHNA and CDR2 YSLEER. V dropped 2 bases and J dropped 2 bases, with 11 bases sitting between them. The CDR3 loop spans 15 amino acids. The CDR3 is CASSQWTVITDTQYF. The CDR3 DNA sequence: TGCGCCAGCAGCCAATGGACAGTGATCACAGATACGCAGTATTTT.

To note about this clonotype: A read error is likely, as this CDR3 ends without the conserved phenylalanine or tryptophan. This chain connects TRBV11-3 to TRBJ1-3, with D possibly being TRBD1 (6 bases). Per germline, CDR1 SGHNT and CDR2 YENEEA. The CDR3 runs to 14 residues. The CDR3 is CASSDTGTGNTIYL. DNA of the CDR3: TGTGCCAGCAGCGACACAGGGACTGGAAACACTATATATTTG.

In the case of this clonotype: The junction departs from the called germline gene at one end, perhaps through a read error. This chain joins TRBV11-2 and TRBJ2-2; perhaps TRBD2 as D (5 bases). The CDR3 loop spans 13 amino acids. CDR1 is SGHAT and CDR2 is FQNNGV in the germline V gene. CDR3 in amino acids: CASTYKRTGELIF. The CDR3, as DNA: TGTGCCAGCACCTATAAGAGAACCGGGGAGCTGATTTTT.

With regard to this clonotype: A much bigger clone sits one base away, suggesting this may be a read error. The chain couples TRBV6-2 or TRBV6-3 to TRBJ2-4, with D possibly matching TRBD1 (6 bases). This CDR3 spans 17 amino acids. Germline CDR1 reads MNHEY; CDR2 reads SVGEGT. CDR3 amino acids: CVSRPTTGREAKNIQYF. For the CDR3, the DNA is TGTGTCAGCAGACCTACTACAGGGAGAGAAGCCAAAAACATTCAGTACTTC.

The sample holds a few counts of this clonotype. This chain connects TRBV19 to TRBJ1-1, with 7 bases that match TRBD1. Germline lookup yields CDR1 LNHDA and CDR2 SQIVND (reference sequence). J was trimmed by 4 bases and V by 6 bases; bases with no gene match: 5. This CDR3 contains 13 residues. The CDR3 DNA reads TGTGCCAGTAGCCGACAGGGAAGCACTGAAGCTTTCTTT. Residues: CASSRQGSTEAFF.

The CDR3 bases are TGTGCCAGCAGTTACTCGTCTAGCGGTCGGGCGAACACCGGGGAGCTGTTTTTT. It translates to CASSYSSSGRANTGELFF. The chain is built from TRBV6-2 or TRBV6-3 and TRBJ2-2; 7 bases fit TRBD2. The CDR3 is 18 amino acids. Germline loops: CDR1 MNHEY, CDR2 SVGEGT. V was clipped by 0 bases and J by 0 bases; unmatched bases: 7.

The chain employs TRBV11-1 and TRBJ2-3, with a possible D match to TRBD1 (6 bases). CDR1 is SGHAT and CDR2 is FQDESV in the germline V gene (reference sequence). The CDR3 is 18 residues long. V was shortened by 1 base and J by 2 bases, with 19 bases between the two germline ends. CDR3 sequence (DNA): TGTGCCAGCAGCTTAGGAGTATGGACAGTTCGAAACACAGATACGCAGTATTTT. Its protein is CASSLGVWTVRNTDTQYF.

As to this clonotype: A read error may account for a junction end that differs from germline. The chain uses TRBV12-3 or TRBV12-4 and TRBJ2-1; D gene ambiguous. The CDR3 has 15 amino acids. In DNA form, the CDR3 reads TGTGCCAGCAGTTTACGAGAGAGCTCCTATAATGGGCAGTTCTTC. Translation: CASSLRESSYNGQFF.

To note about this clonotype: A read error may account for a junction end that differs from germline. This sequence joins TRBV20-1 and TRBJ1-4; D perhaps matches TRBD1 (6 bases). There are 15 residues in the CDR3. Germline CDR1 DFQATT, CDR2 SNEGSKA (reference sequence). The CDR3 loop reads CIAKGVGAFNEKLFF. CDR3 DNA: TGTATTGCAAAGGGGGTCGGGGCTTTTAATGAAAAACTGTTTTTT.

As regards this clonotype: As the CDR3 is not closed by the conserved phenylalanine or tryptophan, this likely results from a read error. The chain uses TRBV11-2 and TRBJ2-6; tentative D call: TRBD2 (6 bases). V lost 4 bases and J lost 4, with 29 bases in between. The CDR3 length is 21 residues. CDR1 is SGHAT and CDR2 is FQNNGV in the germline V gene. The CDR3 sequence: CASSSSPNLGLLQLGANVLTY. CDR3 nucleotide sequence: TGTGCCAGCAGCTCCAGCCCGAATCTGGGACTCCTCCAGCTCGGGGCCAACGTCCTGACTTAC.

Many counts were recorded for this clonotype. The chain joins TRBV4-3 to TRBJ1-2; D call uncertain. This CDR3 spans 14 amino acids. Germline CDR1 reads LGHNA; CDR2 reads YSLEER. Trimming took 0 bases from V and 3 from J, leaving 8 bases between them. CDR3 sequence reads: CASSQDQLDYGYTF. The CDR3 coding sequence is TGCGCCAGCAGCCAAGATCAATTGGACTATGGCTACACCTTC.

Concerning this clonotype itself: Just one base apart from a much larger clone, this may be a read error. The chain links TRBV6-1 to TRBJ2-6; perhaps D is TRBD1 or TRBD2 (5 bases each). Deletions cut 8 bases from V and 2 bases from J, with 13 bases between. This CDR3 spans 15 amino acids. Looked up from germline, CDR1 is MNHNS and CDR2 is SASEGT. CDR3 sequence (DNA): TGTGCCAGCCAGAGGGCAGGGACTGGGGCCAACGTCCTGACTTTC. Translated, it gives CASQRAGTGANVLTF.

Points on this clonotype: A read error may produce the germline difference seen at one junction end. The chain uses TRBV6-2 or TRBV6-3 and TRBJ1-1; no reliable D call. Germline V gene data show CDR1 as MNHEY and CDR2 as SVGEGT. CDR3 size: 13 residues. CDR3 DNA sequence: TGTACCAGCAGGTGGGGTTCGAGCACTGAAGCTTTCTTT. Translating gives CTSRWGSSTEAFF.

The V call is TRBV11-3, the J call TRBJ2-5; TRBD1 might be the D (7 bases). The germline gives CDR1 SGHNT, CDR2 YENEEA. The CDR3 length is 13 residues. V was pared by 5 bases and J by 5 bases, with 12 bases between. CDR3 sequence: CASSKSGGETQYF. For the CDR3, the DNA is TGTGCCAGCAGCAAATCAGGGGGGGAGACCCAGTACTTC.

For this clonotype: Since a much larger clone is just one base distant, this may be a read error. The rearrangement links TRBV5-6 to TRBJ2-3, with D possibly being TRBD2 (5 bases). Germline CDR1 is SGHDT and CDR2 is YYEEEE. This CDR3 comprises 12 residues. In DNA, the CDR3 is TGTACCAGCAGCTCGGACTCCGACACGCAGTATTTT. Translation: CTSSSDSDTQYF.

This clonotype was seen just once. Lacking the conserved final phenylalanine or tryptophan, this CDR3 likely reflects a read error. The chain recombines TRBV6-2 or TRBV6-3 with TRBJ1-2, with D unresolved. Trimming stripped 9 bases from V and 5 bases from J, with 13 bases between. This CDR3 spans 12 amino acids. CDR1 is MNHEY and CDR2 is SVGEGT in the germline V gene. DNA of the CDR3: TGTGCCAGTAGCCAAGGGCTATATGGCTACACCCTC. Translating it yields CASSQGLYGYTL.